This T cell receptor (beta chain) comes out of a study of identical twins. General study findings and limits: Invariant MAIT and iNKT cells may have partly biased zero-insertion analyses.

TCRdb independently ran MiXCR on the 5' RACE reads; one entry per CDR3 protein. The data contain approximately 620,000 distinct CDR3 sequences, over 8.5% of them singletons. Notes on this clonotype: Its antigen is as yet unknown.

In addition, the sample was reused for a study of yellow fever vaccine responses in identical twins.

Sequencing was done on a sample of PBMCs. This receptor was identified in a woman between 18 and 29 years old in good health.

CDR3 sequence reads: CASSAPEANYNEQFF. CDR3 in DNA: TGTGCCAGCAGCGCCCCCGAGGCGAACTACAATGAGCAGTTCTTC. The chain couples TRBV9 to TRBJ2-1; the D is unclear. Germline-derived CDR1 and CDR2 are SGDLS and YYNGEE. Trimming removed 3 bases at V and 3 bases at J, with 13 bases between. The CDR3 is 15 residues long.